These T cell receptor beta chains were read from a single sample in a study of response to subunit inactivated influenza vaccine. TCRdb fed the RT-PCR reads into MiXCR, producing one record per CDR3 protein. In the table there are under 950,000 distinct CDR3 sequences, 21% of which are singletons. The sequencing used PBMCs from blood, collected about 5 days after vaccination. The receptors stem from a man over 45 who received an inactivated influenza vaccine. Both conserved end residues are part of each CDR3. D genes are given only for firm matches. For some rows the clone size is stated as once, few or many, or as a class when expanded; others skip it.

CDR3: CSATRYRGSNSPLHF
DNA: TGCAGTGCTACTAGATACAGGGGGTCTAATTCACCCCTCCACTTT
size: many
D: TRBD1
V: TRBV20-1
J: TRBJ1-6

CDR3: CASSSQRGHNEQFF
DNA: TGTGCCAGCAGCTCTCAGCGGGGGCACAATGAGCAGTTCTTC
size: NA
D: TRBD2
V: TRBV7-2
J: TRBJ2-1

CDR3: CASSGAEYSNQPQHF
DNA: TGTGCCAGTAGTGGGGCGGAATATAGCAATCAGCCCCAGCATTTT
size: NA
D: NA
V: TRBV19
J: TRBJ1-5

CDR3: CASSPLSPAGEQYF
DNA: TGTGCCAGCAGCCCTCTTTCACCAGCGGGCGAGCAGTACTTC
size: NA
D: NA
V: TRBV4-2
J: TRBJ2-7

CDR3: CASSVGQFQETQYF
DNA: TGTGCCAGCAGCGTCGGACAGTTCCAAGAGACCCAGTACTTC
size: few
D: NA
V: TRBV11-2
J: TRBJ2-5

CDR3: CASSGTAHSPLHF
DNA: TGTGCCAGCAGTGGGACAGCCCATTCACCCCTCCACTTT
size: NA
D: NA
V: TRBV25-1
J: TRBJ1-6

CDR3: CSAGTSSDEQYF
DNA: TGCAGTGCTGGAACTAGCTCGGATGAGCAGTACTTC
size: few
D: NA
V: TRBV20-1
J: TRBJ2-7

CDR3: CSVRQGARGETQYF
DNA: TGCAGCGTTCGACAGGGGGCGCGGGGAGAGACCCAGTACTTC
size: few
D: TRBD1
V: TRBV29-1
J: TRBJ2-5

CDR3: CASSSTSGRALTDTQYF
DNA: TGTGCCAGCAGTTCCACTAGCGGGAGGGCTCTTACAGATACGCAGTATTTT
size: few
D: TRBD2
V: TRBV6-2/TRBV6-3
J: TRBJ2-3

CDR3: CSAYRPGGETDTQYF
DNA: TGCAGTGCATACCGGCCCGGGGGAGAGACAGATACGCAGTATTTT
size: few
D: NA
V: TRBV20-1
J: TRBJ2-3

CDR3: CSARSSTDTQYF
DNA: TGCAGTGCTAGATCTAGCACAGATACGCAGTATTTT
size: NA
D: NA
V: TRBV20-1
J: TRBJ2-3

CDR3: CASSEGYRSNQPQHF
DNA: TGTGCCAGCAGTGAAGGGTACAGGAGCAATCAGCCCCAGCATTTT
size: NA
D: NA
V: TRBV6-1
J: TRBJ1-5

CDR3: CASSPSRRTAQHF
DNA: TGTGCCAGCAGTCCCTCAAGGAGAACAGCCCAGCATTTT
size: NA
D: NA
V: TRBV12-3/TRBV12-4
J: TRBJ1-5

CDR3: CASSFGRQHTQYF
DNA: TGTGCCAGCAGTTTTGGGCGACAACATACGCAGTATTTT
size: few
D: NA
V: TRBV12-3/TRBV12-4
J: TRBJ2-3

CDR3: CASSFLLAGGDNEQFF
DNA: TGTGCCAGCAGCTTCTTACTAGCGGGAGGAGACAATGAGCAGTTCTTC
size: few
D: TRBD2
V: TRBV11-3
J: TRBJ2-1

CDR3: CASSVGDRPPLTQYF
DNA: TGTGCCAGCAGCGTAGGGGACAGACCCCCCTTAACGCAGTATTTT
size: NA
D: TRBD1
V: TRBV9
J: TRBJ2-3

CDR3: CASSPTRRNTEAFF
DNA: TGTGCCAGCAGTCCGACGCGACGGAACACTGAAGCTTTCTTT
size: few
D: NA
V: TRBV12-3/TRBV12-4
J: TRBJ1-1

CDR3: CASSLAATGITDTQYF
DNA: TGTGCCAGCAGCTTAGCCGCTACAGGGATCACAGATACGCAGTATTTT
size: few
D: NA
V: TRBV11-2
J: TRBJ2-3

CDR3: CASSPPTPSYEQYF
DNA: TGTGCCAGCAGTCCACCGACACCCTCCTACGAGCAGTACTTC
size: few
D: NA
V: TRBV12-3/TRBV12-4
J: TRBJ2-7

CDR3: CASRLGQGKGQPQHF
DNA: TGTGCAAGTCGCTTGGGACAGGGGAAGGGGCAGCCCCAGCATTTT
size: few
D: NA
V: TRBV12-2
J: TRBJ1-5

CDR3: CASSPPPRGSENTGELFF
DNA: TGTGCCAGCAGCCCTCCCCCCCGGGGTAGCGAGAACACCGGGGAGCTGTTTTTT
size: NA
D: NA
V: TRBV9
J: TRBJ2-2

CDR3: CASSSRDWDPSTDTQYF
DNA: TGTGCCAGCAGCTCCCGGGACTGGGACCCTAGCACAGATACGCAGTATTTT
size: NA
D: NA
V: TRBV7-2
J: TRBJ2-3